Listed here are 22 T cell receptor beta chains from one sample, sequenced in a study of blood T cell repertoires in COVID-19. Repertoires were generated with immunoSEQ multiplex PCR, while TCRdb's copy carries only in-frame clones and drops some. The sample contains 250,000 to 350,000 clones, more than 75% of which appear only once. The specimen was PBMCs or T cells enriched from blood (not recorded which). These receptors all come from a man aged 55 to 70 who had recovered from COVID-19.

This clone showed up just once. The chain combines TRBV29-1 with TRBJ1-1; unclear D gene. The CDR3 is made up of 14 amino acids. Germline V CDR1 and CDR2: SQVTM, ANQGSEA. Trimming took off 1 base at V and 3 bases at J, with 12 bases between the two ends. In DNA form, the CDR3 reads TGCAGCGTTGAAGGGTCCCCTACGGACACTGAAGCTTTCTTT. This sequence encodes CSVEGSPTDTEAFF.

The chain couples TRBV10-3 to TRBJ2-1; the match to TRBD1 covers 7 bases. The germline V gene encodes CDR1 ENHRY and CDR2 SYGVKD. The CDR3 length is 13 residues. J lost 9 bases, V lost 10 bases, and 12 bases had no gene match. Written as DNA, the CDR3 is TGTGCCAGCCACCGACAGGGATTGGGTGAGCAGTTCTTC. Amino acid sequence: CASHRQGLGEQFF.

This clone was counted a few times. The V call is TRBV12-5, the J call TRBJ2-7; D ambiguous. The V end was cut by 4 bases, the J end by 0 bases, with 10 bases between. This CDR3 is built from 14 residues. Germline CDR1 and CDR2: LGHNT and FRNRAP. CDR3 region: CASGSQTVSYEQYF. DNA for the CDR3: TGTGCTAGTGGTTCACAGACCGTCTCCTACGAGCAGTACTTC.

The chain carries TRBV7-2 and TRBJ2-7, with TRBD2 matching over 10 bases. CDR3 length: 13 residues. With V trimmed by 5 bases and J by 4 bases, 2 bases remained unmatched. The germline gives CDR1 SGHTA, CDR2 FQGNSA. CDR3 residues: CASSRTSGYEQYF. For the CDR3, the DNA is TGTGCCAGCAGCCGGACTAGCGGATACGAGCAGTACTTC.

This chain joins TRBV3-1 (or the pseudogene TRBV3-2) and TRBJ1-2; D remains unclear. Germline V gene lookup returns CDR1 LGHDT and CDR2 YNNKEL (reference sequence). The length of the CDR3 is 13 residues. V lost 4 bases and J lost 5, with 11 bases in between. The CDR3 DNA reads as TGTGCCAGCAGCCCAGCGGTAGGTTATGGCTACACCTTC. Protein sequence: CASSPAVGYGYTF.

This chain joins TRBV15 and TRBJ2-2, with 12 bases lining up with TRBD1. The germline V gene encodes CDR1 LNHNV and CDR2 YYDKDF (reference sequence). The CDR3 contains 18 residues. V dropped 5 bases and J dropped 4; count of bases not matched to a gene: 11. CDR3 bases: TGTGCCACCAGCCGCTCCGGGACAGGGGGCATGGTCACCGGGGAGCTGTTTTTT. It yields the protein CATSRSGTGGMVTGELFF.

The genes are TRBV10-3 and TRBJ1-6, with 7 bases that match TRBD1. Germline-derived CDR1 and CDR2 are ENHRY and SYGVKD. The V gene end was trimmed by 2 bases and the J gene end by 5 bases; junction bases not matched to a gene: 3. This CDR3 has 15 residues. Here the CDR3 reads CAISEGQVHNSPLHF. CDR3 in DNA: TGTGCCATCAGTGAGGGACAGGTCCATAATTCACCCCTCCACTTT.

The chain couples TRBV7-8 to TRBJ2-3; 11 positions match TRBD1. The CDR3 loop spans 16 amino acids. After removal of 5 bases from V and 6 bases from J, the junction contained 10 bases not matched to a gene. Germline CDR1 and CDR2: SGHVS and FQNEAQ. The chain's CDR3 is CASSPPGTGGSDTQYF. CDR3 bases: TGTGCCAGCAGCCCCCCAGGGACAGGGGGGTCGGATACGCAGTATTTT.

In its sample, this clone was seen a few times. The chain couples TRBV11-2 to TRBJ2-3; weak D call: TRBD1 (6 bases). Germline V lookup: CDR1 SGHAT, CDR2 FQNNGV. The germline V and J ends were trimmed by 5 bases and 7 bases, with 19 bases remaining between them. The CDR3 totals 15 residues. CDR3 protein: CASSRTPGHSYTQYF. For the CDR3, the DNA is TGTGCCAGCAGCAGGACTCCGGGACATTCATATACGCAGTATTTT.

V gene TRBV24-1 combines with J gene TRBJ2-7; TRBD2 agrees at 11 bases. There are 14 residues in the CDR3. V gave up 9 bases and J gave up 7 bases; unmatched junction bases: 10. Germline assignment: CDR1 KGHDR and CDR2 SFDVKD. CDR3 nucleotides: TGTGCCACCTCCGTGGCTAGCGGGAGGAGTGAGCAGTACTTC. Residues: CATSVASGRSEQYF.

The V call is TRBV18, the J call TRBJ1-5; possibly TRBD1 for D (5 bases). The CDR3 is 12 residues long. V was shortened by 3 bases and J by 7 bases, with 7 bases between the two germline ends. Germline-derived CDR1 and CDR2 are KGHSH and LQKENI. CDR3 bases: TGTGCCAGCTCACCGAACAGGCAGCCCCAGCATTTT. This translates into CASSPNRQPQHF.

The J gene is TRBJ1-1, the V gene TRBV30; 10 nucleotides align to TRBD1. Trimming cost V 7 bases and J 10 bases; bases outside gene matches: 3. The CDR3 has 10 amino acids. CDR1 GTSNPN and CDR2 SVGIG come from the germline V gene (reference sequence). The CDR3 region has the DNA TGTGCCTCGGGACAGGGGATAGCTTTCTTT. Its translation is CASGQGIAFF.

The chain links TRBV3-1 (or the pseudogene TRBV3-2) to TRBJ2-7; D might be TRBD1 (5 bases). Germline lookup yields CDR1 LGHDT and CDR2 YNNKEL (reference sequence). The CDR3 totals 14 residues. Trimming removed 0 bases at V and 4 bases at J, with 10 bases between. CDR3 bases: TGTGCCAGCAGCCAAGATGGGCAGGGTTACGAGCAGTACTTC. This encodes CASSQDGQGYEQYF.

The rearrangement joins TRBV4-2 to TRBJ2-7; TRBD2 aligns across 10 bases. The CDR3 is 15 amino acids. Germline CDR1 is LGHNA and CDR2 is YNFKEQ. Unmatched junction bases numbered 0, after V lost 1 base and J lost 0 bases. CDR3 nucleotide sequence: TGTGCCAGCAGCCAAGGACTAGCGGGCTCCTACGAGCAGTACTTC. Amino acid sequence: CASSQGLAGSYEQYF.

The rearrangement links TRBV12-5 to TRBJ1-4, with D maybe TRBD1 (6 bases). V lost 2 bases to trimming and J lost 4 bases, with 14 bases between them. This CDR3 comprises 16 residues. Germline V gives CDR1 LGHNT, CDR2 FRNRAP. Written as DNA, the CDR3 is TGTGCTAGTGGTTTGAAGATAGGACAGCTTAATGAAAAACTGTTTTTT. Translation: CASGLKIGQLNEKLFF.

The V gene is TRBV4-3, the J gene TRBJ1-2; 8 nucleotides agree with TRBD1. Germline CDR1 reads LGHNA; CDR2 reads YSLEER. The CDR3 covers 15 residues. V gave up 1 base and J gave up 7 bases; unmatched junction bases: 8. CDR3 residues: CASSQGGRGLSGYTF. Written as DNA, the CDR3 is TGCGCCAGCAGCCAAGGAGGCAGGGGGCTTTCTGGCTACACCTTC.

This rearrangement joins TRBV25-1 to TRBJ2-2, with a tentative D call TRBD2 (5 bases). The V gene lost 1 base and the J gene lost 3 bases, with 12 bases spanning the gap. CDR1 is MGHDK, CDR2 SYGVNS, per germline. This CDR3 has 16 amino acids. The CDR3 region has the DNA TGTGCCAGCAGTGAATTTCATAGCGTTTACACCGGGGAGCTGTTTTTT. Protein sequence: CASSEFHSVYTGELFF.

Here the CDR3 DNA reads TGTGCCAGCAGCGTAGGTGACAGGGGGTCCGAGCAGCCCCAGCATTTT. This translates into CASSVGDRGSEQPQHF. The gene calls are TRBV9 and TRBJ1-5, with TRBD1 matching over 9 bases. The CDR3 sequence is 16 residues long. Trimming at V came to 0 bases and at J to 7 bases, leaving 8 bases not matched to a gene. Looked up from germline, CDR1 is SGDLS and CDR2 is YYNGEE.

The chain joins TRBV19 to TRBJ2-6; 11 bases fit TRBD2. Germline assignment: CDR1 LNHDA and CDR2 SQIVND (reference sequence). J lost 0 bases, V lost 6 bases, and 4 bases had no gene match. CDR3 length equals 17 residues. The CDR3 is CASRPTSGTSGANVLTF. The DNA for the CDR3 is TGTGCCAGTAGGCCGACTAGCGGGACCTCTGGGGCCAACGTCCTGACTTTC. Together with reference TRBV19 and TRBJ2-6, the CDR3 gives the full variable domain: DGGITQSPKYLFRKEGQNVTLSCEQNLNHDAMYWYRQDPGQGLRLIYYSQIVNDFQKGDIAEGYSVSREKKESFPLTVTSAQKNPTAFYLCASRPTSGTSGANVLTFGAGSRLTVL.

This rearrangement joins TRBV6-4 to TRBJ2-1; TRBD1 is a possible D gene (6 bases). Germline CDR1 and CDR2: MRHNA and SNTAGT. V gave up 7 bases and J gave up 0 bases, with 19 bases separating them. This CDR3 region has 17 residues. The CDR3 bases are TGTGCCAGCATTCTCATGGGGCAGGGGAGCTCCTACAATGAGCAGTTCTTC. It is translated as CASILMGQGSSYNEQFF.

This chain uses TRBV5-1 with TRBJ2-1, with 7 bases lining up with TRBD1. V lost 3 bases, J lost 2 bases, and 14 bases stayed unmatched. CDR1 and CDR2 (germline): SGHRS, YFSETQ. This CDR3 is 18 amino acids long. The chain's CDR3 is CASSSPGLTGVPYNEQFF. CDR3 sequence (DNA): TGCGCCAGCAGCTCGCCCGGCTTAACAGGGGTCCCCTACAATGAGCAGTTCTTC.

The J gene is TRBJ1-5, the V gene TRBV12-3 or TRBV12-4; weak D call: TRBD1 (6 bases). The CDR3 spans 12 residues. V lost 8 bases and J 7 bases, leaving 12 bases between the germline ends. The chain's CDR3 is CASDAGAQPQHF. CDR3 DNA: TGTGCCAGCGACGCGGGGGCCCAGCCCCAGCATTTT.